Below, 5 T cell receptor beta chains from the same sample are listed, as sequenced in a study of cytomegalovirus exposure and HLA in healthy donors. 60 Vbeta and 13 Jbeta primers were used in PCR. Clones were read by immunoSEQ multiplex PCR, and TCRdb kept only the in-frame ones, dropping some. The sample lists around 90,000 clones, roughly four fifths seen once, with 0.57% in the top ten. Specimen: PBMCs. The receptors stem from a man younger than 40 in good health and CMV-seronegative.

This chain connects TRBV7-8 to TRBJ1-5, with D possibly matching TRBD1 (5 bases). V was clipped by 1 base and J by 0 bases, with 13 bases between them. The CDR3 is 17 residues long. Per germline, CDR1 SGHVS and CDR2 FQNEAQ. CDR3 DNA sequence: TGTGCCAGCAGCTTAGTCGGCGGGGGATATAGCAATCAGCCCCAGCATTTT. This codes for CASSLVGGGYSNQPQHF.

This clone was detected only a few times. The chain has TRBV7-7 and TRBJ2-2; D is perhaps TRBD1 (5 bases). The germline CDR1 and CDR2 sequences are SSHAT and FNYEAQ (reference sequence). Trimming pared 5 bases from V and 1 base from J, leaving 8 bases between. The CDR3 is made up of 14 amino acids. The CDR3: CASSDRRNTGELFF. CDR3 bases: TGTGCCAGCAGCGACAGAAGGAACACCGGGGAGCTGTTTTTT.

This clone has only one observation. The genes are TRBV9 and TRBJ1-5; no clear D. CDR1 and CDR2 from the germline V gene are SGDLS and YYNGEE. The CDR3 length is 15 residues. V dropped 0 bases and J dropped 2 bases, with 9 bases sitting between them. The DNA of the CDR3 is TGTGCCAGCAGCGTAGACAGCGGTGGCAATCAGCCCCAGCATTTT. It translates to CASSVDSGGNQPQHF.

This chain links TRBV6-6 with TRBJ2-7; D possibly corresponds to TRBD1 (6 bases). The germline CDR1 and CDR2 sequences are MNHNY and SVGAGI (reference sequence). CDR3 size: 13 residues. Between the trimmed V and J ends, which lost 5 bases and 5 bases, there was a span of 13 bases. CDR3 nucleotides: TGTGCCAGCAGTCACGGGACATATAACGAGCAGTACTTC. Translation gives CASSHGTYNEQYF.

This clone showed up just a few times. V usage is TRBV6-6 and J usage is TRBJ2-7; TRBD2 aligns across 8 bases. This CDR3 spans 15 amino acids. Germline V gene data show CDR1 as MNHNY and CDR2 as SVGAGI (reference sequence). J was trimmed by 7 bases and V by 6 bases; bases with no gene match: 14. The CDR3 loop reads CASRPSAGGLFEQYF. CDR3 bases: TGTGCCAGCAGACCCTCGGCGGGGGGCCTCTTTGAGCAGTACTTC.